A selection of T cell receptor beta chains follows, all from one sample in a study of neurological immune-mediated disorders. TCRdb re-called the 5' RACE reads with MiXCR, one entry per CDR3 protein. Among roughly 18,000 distinct CDR3 sequences listed, under 35% were seen once. Sequences were obtained from PBMCs. These receptors were obtained from a man in his fifties with HTLV-1-associated myelopathy (HAM/TSP). Both conserved end residues are part of each CDR3. A D gene is named only where the DNA matches it firmly.

TRBD1	TRBJ1-1	TRBV5-1	CASSALQGRNTEAFF
.	TRBJ1-5	TRBV7-8	CASINLAGRGNQPQHF
.	TRBJ2-1	TRBV30	CAWSRPSYNEQFF
TRBD1	TRBJ1-1	TRBV11-2	CASSETGAEAFF
.	TRBJ1-1	TRBV18	CASSAAVMNTEAFF
.	TRBJ2-7	TRBV10-3	CAIRLGTSGDEQYF
TRBD1	TRBJ1-1	TRBV20-1	CSARPVRQGKAEAFF
.	TRBJ1-5	TRBV12-3/TRBV12-4	CASSFVGDQPQHF
TRBD2	TRBJ2-1	TRBV6-5	CASSYLRGGGDEQFF
.	TRBJ2-2	TRBV5-5	CASSYRDGTGELFF
.	TRBJ2-7	TRBV5-1	CASSRAYEQYF
TRBD1	TRBJ1-2	TRBV20-1	CSARDRGRGHYGYTF
TRBD1	TRBJ2-5	TRBV20-1	CSARDQGQGVVTQYF
.	TRBJ1-3	TRBV7-2	CASSLLTGGSSGNTIYF
.	TRBJ2-7	TRBV11-3	CASSLGTGPYEQYF
.	TRBJ1-6	TRBV30	CAWSPGRGSPLHF
.	TRBJ2-3	TRBV20-1	CSARPGTDTQYF
TRBD1	TRBJ1-5	TRBV20-1	CSARGGQGNQPQHF
TRBD1	TRBJ2-4	TRBV7-2	CASSQTGVYF
TRBD2	TRBJ2-4	TRBV20-1	CSAGLAGGAKNIQYF
TRBD2	TRBJ2-5	TRBV20-1	CSARDRAASGGLVTQYF
.	TRBJ1-2	TRBV5-6	CVSSYSNYGYTF
TRBD1	TRBJ2-7	TRBV29-1	CSVETGAYEQYF
TRBD2	TRBJ2-7	TRBV29-1	CSVEGLAGSPTYEQYF
TRBD1	TRBJ1-2	TRBV30	CAWSVQGVGGYTF
TRBD2	TRBJ2-2	TRBV15	CATIAGHTGELFF
.	TRBJ2-2	TRBV20-1	CSARDKGTGELFF
TRBD2	TRBJ2-3	TRBV4-3	CASSQAGLAGGRGTQYF
.	TRBJ2-2	TRBV3-1	CASSQEWGGMRELFF
.	TRBJ2-1	TRBV24-1	CATSDFGGVYDNEQFF
.	TRBJ1-2	TRBV20-1	CSASPLIRQEFGYTF
TRBD1	TRBJ2-5	TRBV11-3	CASSLTQGAYQETQYF
.	TRBJ1-1	TRBV5-6	CASSLRYTEAFF
TRBD1	TRBJ1-2	TRBV12-3/TRBV12-4	CASSFAGTGTF
.	TRBJ1-2	TRBV4-1	CASSQDGRHWGYTF
.	TRBJ2-2	TRBV18	CASSPPGSGTGELFF
.	TRBJ1-6	TRBV5-4	CASSTDIGGSPLHF
TRBD2	TRBJ2-5	TRBV3-1	CASSRGGGQETQYF
TRBD2	TRBJ2-7	TRBV2	CASSDPVSGSLYEQYF
.	TRBJ1-2	TRBV25-1	CASSEWIYGYTF
.	TRBJ2-2	TRBV10-3	CATRSGLNTGELFF
TRBD1	TRBJ2-2	TRBV12-3/TRBV12-4	CASSRQGSGTEELFF
TRBD2	TRBJ2-5	TRBV7-3	CASSRGPGREETQYF